Following are 10 T cell receptor beta chains from one sample sequenced in a study of molecular identifiers for immune sequencing clone quantification. TCRdb called the PCR reads again in MiXCR, with one record for every CDR3 protein. The repertoire consists of 15,000 to 20,000 distinct CDR3 sequences, with about a fifth occurring once and the leading ten covering 5.5% to 7%. The sequencing sample was made of naive CD8+ T cells from blood, with Jurkat cell RNA spiked in. Subset reported: FACS-sorted CD8+CD4-CCR7+CD45RA+ naive T cells. Receptors originate from a human donor in good health. Some libraries in this study had Jurkat cell RNA spiked in.

The rearrangement joins TRBV7-9 to TRBJ1-1; D gene ambiguous. CDR3 length: 13 residues. V lost 5 bases and J lost 1, with 8 bases in between. Germline CDR1 and CDR2: SEHNR and FQNEAQ (reference sequence). CDR3 bases: TGTGCCAGCAGCCCAATGACGAACACTGAAGCTTTCTTT. This gives the protein CASSPMTNTEAFF.

The J gene is TRBJ2-3, the V gene TRBV6-2 or TRBV6-3; 8 nucleotides align to TRBD2. The CDR3 is 18 residues long. Per the germline V gene, CDR1 is MNHEY and CDR2 is SVGEGT. Trimming cost V 2 bases and J 3 bases; bases outside gene matches: 13. The CDR3 DNA reads as TGTGCCAGCAGTTACCGACCCCGGAGCGGGAGAGGTACAGATACGCAGTATTTT. Encoded protein: CASSYRPRSGRGTDTQYF.

This clonotype has at least ten counts. The gene calls are TRBV6-2 or TRBV6-3 and TRBJ2-1, with 8 bases lining up with TRBD2. Losses at the gene ends were 7 bases for V and 2 bases for J; bases not matched to a gene: 7. The germline gives CDR1 MNHEY, CDR2 SVGEGT. The CDR3 length is 15 residues. CDR3 sequence: CASTHTSGAYNEQFF. The CDR3 nucleotides read TGTGCCAGCACCCATACTAGCGGCGCCTACAATGAGCAGTTCTTC.

On this clonotype itself: This may be a read error: a much more frequent sequence differs by one nucleotide. The J gene is TRBJ2-1, the V gene TRBV5-6, with 13 bases fitting TRBD2. The length of the CDR3 is 15 residues. After removal of 4 bases from V and 8 bases from J, the junction contained 6 bases not matched to a gene. CDR1 and CDR2 from the germline V gene are SGHDT and YYEEEE. The CDR3 spells CASSPGTSGNDEQFF. DNA for the CDR3: TGTGCCAGCAGCCCAGGGACTAGCGGGAACGATGAGCAGTTCTTC.

This clonotype was recorded many times. The chain carries TRBV19 and TRBJ1-1, with 9 bases lining up with TRBD1. Germline assignment: CDR1 LNHDA and CDR2 SQIVND (reference sequence). Trimming took 6 bases from V and 4 from J; bases not matched to a gene: 6. The CDR3 runs to 14 residues. The CDR3 protein is CASRLDRGSTEAFF. CDR3 DNA sequence: TGTGCCAGTAGACTCGACAGGGGGAGCACTGAAGCTTTCTTT.

This clonotype has ten or more counts. The rearrangement joins TRBV24-1 to TRBJ2-1; the D call may be TRBD1 or TRBD2 (5 bases each). The CDR3 extends over 15 amino acids. The V end was cut by 4 bases, the J end by 0 bases, with 9 bases between. Germline V CDR1 and CDR2: KGHDR, SFDVKD. The CDR3 sequence: CATSEWGSSYNEQFF. The CDR3 DNA reads as TGTGCCACCAGTGAATGGGGGAGCTCCTACAATGAGCAGTTCTTC.

This clonotype came up many times. The genes are TRBV28 and TRBJ2-3; D unclear. From germline, CDR1 is MDHEN and CDR2 SYDVKM. V shed 5 bases and J shed 2 bases, with 20 bases lying between them. The CDR3 extends over 17 amino acids. The DNA of the CDR3 is TGTGCCAGCAGTCCCACAACTCTGGACGGCCACACAGATACGCAGTATTTT. Its protein is CASSPTTLDGHTDTQYF.

There are many counts of this clonotype. The V gene is TRBV19, the J gene TRBJ2-5; possibly TRBD1 for D (6 bases). V lost 7 bases and J lost 5, with 11 bases in between. This CDR3 has 12 amino acids. Germline CDR1 and CDR2: LNHDA and SQIVND (reference sequence). The CDR3 region is CASNSGAETQYF. The DNA of the CDR3 is TGTGCCAGTAATTCAGGGGCCGAGACCCAGTACTTC. The variable domain in full, with the rest retrieved from reference TRBV19 and TRBJ2-5, is DGGITQSPKYLFRKEGQNVTLSCEQNLNHDAMYWYRQDPGQGLRLIYYSQIVNDFQKGDIAEGYSVSREKKESFPLTVTSAQKNPTAFYLCASNSGAETQYFGPGTRLLVL.

There are many counts of this clonotype. The rearrangement joins TRBV15 to TRBJ2-5; D ambiguous. V lost 0 bases and J lost 1, with 6 bases in between. The germline CDR1 and CDR2 sequences are LNHNV and YYDKDF (reference sequence). The CDR3 totals 14 residues. The CDR3 DNA follows: TGTGCCACCAGCAGAGAACGGGTCCAAGAGACCCAGTACTTC. Amino acids: CATSRERVQETQYF.

This clonotype appeared many times. V usage is TRBV7-2 and J usage is TRBJ2-7; perhaps TRBD2 as D (6 bases). Germline CDR1 SGHTA, CDR2 FQGNSA. Deletions cut 5 bases from V and 1 base from J, with 18 bases between. This CDR3 is 16 amino acids long. Here the CDR3 DNA reads TGTGCCAGCAGCCCACGGCGGGGTAGCGGATCCTACGAGCAGTACTTC. Translation gives CASSPRRGSGSYEQYF.